This T cell receptor (beta chain) was found in a study of blood T cells in healthy people across ages. The authors ran a second PCR of about 7 to 11 cycles using a sample-barcoded 5' primer and a J-beta primer mix. TCRdb recomputed calls from the 5' RACE reads with MiXCR, one row per CDR3 protein. The data hold around 710,000 distinct CDR3 sequences, with 35% to 45% observed a single time. Germline V gene lookup returns CDR1 DFQATT and CDR2 SNEGSKA (reference sequence). The CDR3 consists of 13 residues. V lost 3 bases, J lost 7 bases, and 12 bases lay in between. This clonotype showed up just a few times.

The chain is built from TRBV20-1 and TRBJ1-4; D is possibly TRBD1 (5 bases). The TCR was taken from a woman aged 55-75 years in good health. The sample consisted of blood. CDR3 nucleotide sequence: TGCAGTGCTAGGCCCAGGGACGGTGAAAAACTGTTTTTT. Translated: CSARPRDGEKLFF.